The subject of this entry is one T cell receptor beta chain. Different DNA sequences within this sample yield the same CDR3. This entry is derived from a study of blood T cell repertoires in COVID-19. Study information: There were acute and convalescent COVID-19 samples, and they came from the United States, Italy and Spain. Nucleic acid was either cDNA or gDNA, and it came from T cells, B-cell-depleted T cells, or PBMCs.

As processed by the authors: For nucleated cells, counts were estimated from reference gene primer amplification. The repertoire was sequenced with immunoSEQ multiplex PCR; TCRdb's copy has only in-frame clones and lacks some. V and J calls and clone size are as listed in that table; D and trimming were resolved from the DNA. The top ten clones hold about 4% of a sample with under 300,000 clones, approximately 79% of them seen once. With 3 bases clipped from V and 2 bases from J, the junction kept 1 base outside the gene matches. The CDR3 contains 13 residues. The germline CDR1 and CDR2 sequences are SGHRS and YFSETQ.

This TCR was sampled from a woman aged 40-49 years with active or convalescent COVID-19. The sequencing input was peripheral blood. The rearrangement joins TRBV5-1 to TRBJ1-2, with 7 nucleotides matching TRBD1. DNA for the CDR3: TGCGCCAGCAGCTCGGGACAGAACTATGGCTACACCTTC. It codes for CASSSGQNYGYTF.